This T cell receptor (beta chain) emerged from a study of CD8 T cells in acute hepatitis C reinfection. Background on the study: CD8+ T cells recognizing the HCV NS3-1073 epitope were profiled acutely and after viral clearance.

A note on this clone: Its antigen is unknown.

Profiling relied on immunoSEQ multiplex PCR, and the TCRdb table lists in-frame clones only, not all of them. The sample consists of approximately 39,000 clones, approximately 87% of them appearing once. The CDR3 is 15 amino acids. CDR1 and CDR2 from the germline V gene are MNHNY and SVGAGI (reference sequence). V dropped 5 bases and J dropped 4; count of bases not matched to a gene: 7. General observations from the study: Differing sequencing approaches may have limited exact matches to other epitopes.

Sample time point: naive CD8 control sorted from an acute-time-point sample. This chain connects TRBV6-6 to TRBJ2-2; 7 positions agree with TRBD2. The sequenced material came from naive CD8+ T cells from PBMCs. The sequence was collected from a man aged 30 to 45 with chronic hepatitis C. CDR3 amino acids: CASSRLASSTGELFF. In DNA form, the CDR3 reads TGTGCCAGCAGTCGACTAGCTTCGAGCACCGGGGAGCTGTTTTTT.